These 10 T cell receptor beta chains were sequenced from one sample in a study of neoadjuvant nivolumab and ipilimumab in lung cancer. The repertoire was sequenced with immunoSEQ multiplex PCR; TCRdb's copy has only in-frame clones and lacks some. The top ten hold more than 3% of the sample, which has some 38,000 clones, roughly nine tenths seen once. This material consisted of peripheral blood, taken before neoadjuvant nivolumab, alone or with ipilimumab. The receptors originated from an adult with non-small cell lung cancer.

J is TRBJ2-5 and V is TRBV18; TRBD1 matches 7 bases. Losses at the gene ends were 3 bases for V and 5 bases for J; bases not matched to a gene: 6. CDR3 length equals 14 residues. Germline CDR1 reads KGHSH; CDR2 reads LQKENI. The CDR3 loop reads CASSPGQVRETQYF. As DNA, the CDR3 is TGTGCCAGCTCACCCGGACAGGTTCGGGAGACCCAGTACTTC.

The chain carries TRBV7-9 and TRBJ2-3, with 10 bases that match TRBD2. Trimming cost V 5 bases and J 6 bases; bases outside gene matches: 20. Germline loops: CDR1 SEHNR, CDR2 FQNEAQ (reference sequence). The CDR3 loop spans 19 amino acids. DNA for the CDR3: TGTGCCAGCAGCCCCCCGCGGAGCGGGAGGGCCGGGGGGCGGGATACGCAGTATTTT. Amino acid sequence: CASSPPRSGRAGGRDTQYF.

The chain combines TRBV5-1 with TRBJ2-1, with TRBD1 matching over 11 bases. The ends lost 4 bases at V and 7 bases at J; junction bases unmatched: 7. Looked up from germline, CDR1 is SGHRS and CDR2 is YFSETQ. The CDR3 consists of 15 residues. The CDR3 region is CASSPRTGGANEQFF. In DNA form, the CDR3 reads TGCGCCAGCAGCCCCAGGACAGGGGGCGCGAATGAGCAGTTCTTC.

The chain employs TRBV9 and TRBJ1-1; possible D gene TRBD1, 5 bases. Deletions cut 0 bases from V and 3 bases from J, with 9 bases between. This CDR3 is 14 amino acids long. CDR1 is SGDLS, CDR2 YYNGEE, per germline. Here the CDR3 reads CASSVALQDTEAFF. In DNA, the CDR3 is TGTGCCAGCAGCGTAGCTCTACAGGACACTGAAGCTTTCTTT. Drawing the rest from reference TRBV9 and TRBJ1-1, the complete variable domain is DSGVTQTPKHLITATGQRVTLRCSPRSGDLSVYWYQQSLDQGLQFLIQYYNGEERAKGNILERFSAQQFPDLHSELNLSSLELGDSALYFCASSVALQDTEAFFGQGTRLTVV.

This clone was observed once. V gene TRBV19 combines with J gene TRBJ1-5, with D uncertain. V was clipped by 5 bases and J by 4 bases, with 15 bases between them. Germline loops: CDR1 LNHDA, CDR2 SQIVND (reference sequence). CDR3 length equals 15 residues. In nucleotides, the CDR3 is TGTGCCAGTAGTCTCCCGCAGGAGGCTAATCAGCCCCAGCATTTT. This sequence encodes CASSLPQEANQPQHF. Variable domain in full (rest from reference TRBV19 and TRBJ1-5): DGGITQSPKYLFRKEGQNVTLSCEQNLNHDAMYWYRQDPGQGLRLIYYSQIVNDFQKGDIAEGYSVSREKKESFPLTVTSAQKNPTAFYLCASSLPQEANQPQHFGDGTRLSIL.

The CDR3 spells CASSFSPDTQYF. The CDR3 DNA follows: TGTGCCAGCAGTTTTTCGCCAGATACGCAGTATTTT. The V and J genes are TRBV28 and TRBJ2-3, with D hard to call. Trimming removed 3 bases at V and 4 bases at J, with 5 bases between. Germline V CDR1 and CDR2: MDHEN, SYDVKM. The CDR3 runs to 12 residues.

J is TRBJ1-5 and V is TRBV7-9; D not certain. This CDR3 spans 14 amino acids. CDR1 is SEHNR and CDR2 is FQNEAQ in the germline V gene (reference sequence). V was shortened by 3 bases and J by 0 bases, with 6 bases between the two germline ends. CDR3 residues: CASSLIGSNQPQHF. Here the CDR3 DNA reads TGTGCCAGCAGCTTGATTGGTAGCAATCAGCCCCAGCATTTT. Looking up the rest from reference TRBV7-9 and TRBJ1-5 gives the full variable domain: DTGVSQNPRHKITKRGQNVTFRCDPISEHNRLYWYRQTLGQGPEFLTYFQNEAQLEKSRLLSDRFSAERPKGSFSTLEIQRTEQGDSAMYLCASSLIGSNQPQHFGDGTRLSIL.

The chain is built from TRBV9 and TRBJ2-5, with D perhaps TRBD2 (5 bases). Germline assignment: CDR1 SGDLS and CDR2 YYNGEE. The CDR3 length is 15 residues. V was clipped by 0 bases and J by 2 bases, with 11 bases between them. The CDR3 DNA reads as TGTGCCAGCAGCGTAGATAGCCGGAGGCAAGAGACCCAGTACTTC. Its protein product is CASSVDSRRQETQYF. The full variable domain, completed using reference TRBV9 and TRBJ2-5, is DSGVTQTPKHLITATGQRVTLRCSPRSGDLSVYWYQQSLDQGLQFLIQYYNGEERAKGNILERFSAQQFPDLHSELNLSSLELGDSALYFCASSVDSRRQETQYFGPGTRLLVL.

The chain joins TRBV27 to TRBJ2-1, with 7 positions matching TRBD1. This CDR3 contains 11 residues. Unmatched junction bases numbered 6, after V lost 6 bases and J lost 13 bases. Germline V gene data show CDR1 as MNHEY and CDR2 as SMNVEV (reference sequence). DNA of the CDR3: TGTGCCAGCAGATCGGGACAGAGCCAGTTCTTC. It yields the protein CASRSGQSQFF.

This clone is a singleton in its sample. CDR3 sequence reads: CASSFAGTKQETQYF. Here the CDR3 DNA reads TGCGCCAGCAGCTTCGCGGGGACAAAACAAGAGACCCAGTACTTC. The chain has TRBV5-1 and TRBJ2-5; TRBD1 or TRBD2 may be the D gene (6 bases each). V lost 2 bases, J lost 2 bases, and 13 bases lay in between. Germline CDR1 reads SGHRS; CDR2 reads YFSETQ. CDR3 length: 15 residues.